This is a list of T cell receptor beta chains from one sample in a study of blood T cell repertoires in COVID-19. TCRdb keeps only in-frame clones here, not all; method: immunoSEQ multiplex PCR. The sample gives hundreds of thousands of clones, over 75% of which show up once; roughly 2% is in the top ten. Sequencing was performed on peripheral blood. Every receptor here comes from a woman in her thirties or forties who had recovered from COVID-19. Each CDR3 is given with its conserved first and last residue.

V	J	CDR3
TRBV19	TRBJ1-4	CASSTYRGTNEKLFF
TRBV23-1	TRBJ2-7	CASRQGEQAPLSYEQYF
TRBV19	TRBJ1-2	CASSIPFASGYTF
TRBV19	TRBJ1-2	CASTHTGGVMGGFGYTF
TRBV4-3	TRBJ2-7	CASSLETSGRKQYF
TRBV7-2	TRBJ1-5	CASSLNRGGFNNQPQHF
TRBV19	TRBJ2-7	CASSIQGASYEQYF
TRBV6-5	TRBJ2-1	CASSYLTSGGARFF
TRBV7-2	TRBJ2-3	CASSPRLAGGDTQYF
TRBV7-2	TRBJ1-6	CASSLGTGTNSPLHF
TRBV4-3	TRBJ1-2	CASSYQPRESVYGYTF
TRBV19	TRBJ2-7	CASSSPGTATYEQYF
TRBV5-6	TRBJ2-7	CASSLLGQGSYEQYF
TRBV27	TRBJ2-7	CASSKTGVGYEQYF
TRBV6-6	TRBJ1-5	CASSYSTNPNQPQHF
TRBV7-2	TRBJ1-2	CASSLTGARDYGYTF
TRBV28	TRBJ1-2	CASRQGNNYGYTF
TRBV12-3/TRBV12-4	TRBJ1-2	CASSGGGYTF
TRBV30	TRBJ1-5	CAWSHRGSNQPQHF
TRBV24-1	TRBJ2-2	CATSEGQYTGELFF
TRBV7-9	TRBJ2-7	CASSPRGGYYEQYF
TRBV19	TRBJ1-3	CASSIPGGASGNTIYF
TRBV2	TRBJ2-5	CASRGYYQETQYF
TRBV7-2	TRBJ2-1	CASSSVDRPFSYNEQFF
TRBV27	TRBJ1-2	CASRVGGANYGYTF
TRBV6-4	TRBJ2-1	CASSQDRAPFNEQFF
TRBV7-9	TRBJ2-3	CASSLGDRGPDTQYF
TRBV6-5	TRBJ1-6	CASSFGRGRKNSPLHF
TRBV4-3	TRBJ1-2	CASSPYGAGYYGYTF
TRBV28	TRBJ2-7	CASRSLAGGTYEQYF
TRBV28	TRBJ2-1	CASSPAGSSYNEQFF
TRBV2	TRBJ2-1	CASSELPTVSYNEQFF
TRBV19	TRBJ2-5	CASSQQFLAGFGETQYF
TRBV19	TRBJ2-1	CASSIREEGYNEQFF
TRBV24-1	TRBJ1-5	CATSKGSGNQPQHF
TRBV5-4	TRBJ1-1	CASSLAGRENTEAFF
TRBV5-8	TRBJ2-7	CASSSGQGSYEQYF
TRBV11-3	TRBJ2-5	CASSGGGEFGTQYF
TRBV7-9	TRBJ2-7	CASSTEGTSSYEQYF
TRBV30	TRBJ2-3	CAWTRTSPSDTQYF
TRBV7-2	TRBJ1-2	CASSFIQGANYGYTF
TRBV9	TRBJ2-1	CASSVGLAGGRDEQFF
TRBV19	TRBJ1-1	CASSIDWDRGLSGAFF
TRBV9	TRBJ1-2	CASSVGRGAYGYTF
TRBV6-1	TRBJ1-3	CASSERRTGSGNTIYF
TRBV11-3	TRBJ2-2	CASSSRQGAIHTGELFF
TRBV4-1	TRBJ2-1	CASSQDGTSGSLNEQFF
TRBV6-1	TRBJ2-2	CASRRQGDGELFF
TRBV19	TRBJ2-3	CASSGASDTQYF
TRBV28	TRBJ2-7	CASRDSGGVYEQYF
TRBV4-3	TRBJ2-1	CASSQDMASAIYNEQFF
TRBV16	TRBJ1-3	CASSQFRGIEGNTIYF
TRBV27	TRBJ1-3	CASRPTGQLSGNTIYF
TRBV3-1/TRBV3-2	TRBJ2-5	CASSPWDSEGETQYF
TRBV27	TRBJ2-7	CASSLLGGFDEQYF
TRBV5-5	TRBJ1-5	CASAPGSNQPQHF
TRBV7-9	TRBJ2-4	CASSPEGRGWGAKNIQYF
TRBV6-5	TRBJ2-2	CASSPGDTNTGELFF
TRBV11-2	TRBJ2-3	CASSLVPGGSTDTQYF